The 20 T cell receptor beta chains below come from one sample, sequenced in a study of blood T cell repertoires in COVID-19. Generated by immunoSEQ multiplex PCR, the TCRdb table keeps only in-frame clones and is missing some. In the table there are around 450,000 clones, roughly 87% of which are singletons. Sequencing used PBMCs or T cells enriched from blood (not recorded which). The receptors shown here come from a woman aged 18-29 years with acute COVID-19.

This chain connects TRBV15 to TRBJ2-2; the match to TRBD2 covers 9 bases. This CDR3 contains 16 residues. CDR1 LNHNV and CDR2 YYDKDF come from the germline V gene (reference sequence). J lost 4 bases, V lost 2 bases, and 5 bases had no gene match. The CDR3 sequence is CATSRYSGRSTGELFF. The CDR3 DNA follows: TGTGCCACCAGCAGATATAGCGGGAGAAGCACCGGGGAGCTGTTTTTT.

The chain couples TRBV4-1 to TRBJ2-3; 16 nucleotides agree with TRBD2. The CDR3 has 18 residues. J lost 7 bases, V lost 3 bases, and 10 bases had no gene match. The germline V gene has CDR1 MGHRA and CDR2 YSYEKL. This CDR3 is CASSQGLAGGLGIHTQYF. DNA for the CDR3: TGCGCCAGCAGCCAGGGACTAGCGGGAGGGCTTGGGATACATACGCAGTATTTT.

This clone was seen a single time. The CDR3 loop is CSVVSDYGYTF. CDR3 DNA: TGCAGCGTTGTAAGCGACTATGGCTACACCTTC. This chain links TRBV29-1 with TRBJ1-2; D uncertain. Trimming took off 4 bases at V and 3 bases at J, with 6 bases between the two ends. The CDR3 covers 11 residues. CDR1 and CDR2 (germline): SQVTM, ANQGSEA.

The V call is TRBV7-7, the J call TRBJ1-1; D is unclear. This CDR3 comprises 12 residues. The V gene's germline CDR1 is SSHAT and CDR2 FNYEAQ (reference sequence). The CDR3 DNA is TGTGCACCTTGGGTAGGGAGCACTGAAGCTTTCTTT. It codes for CAPWVGSTEAFF.

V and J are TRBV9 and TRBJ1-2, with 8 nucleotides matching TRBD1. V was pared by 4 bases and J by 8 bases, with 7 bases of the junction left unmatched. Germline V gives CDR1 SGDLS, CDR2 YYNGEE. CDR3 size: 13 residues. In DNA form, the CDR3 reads TGTGCCAGCAGCCCTACAGGGGGAAACGGCTACACCTTC. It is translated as CASSPTGGNGYTF.

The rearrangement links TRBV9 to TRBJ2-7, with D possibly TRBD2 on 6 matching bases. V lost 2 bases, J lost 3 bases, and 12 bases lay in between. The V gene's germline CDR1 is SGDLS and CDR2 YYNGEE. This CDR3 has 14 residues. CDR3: CASSVRGGNYEQYF. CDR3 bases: TGTGCCAGCAGCGTCCGTGGAGGGAACTACGAGCAGTACTTC. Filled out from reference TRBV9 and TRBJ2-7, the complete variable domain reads DSGVTQTPKHLITATGQRVTLRCSPRSGDLSVYWYQQSLDQGLQFLIQYYNGEERAKGNILERFSAQQFPDLHSELNLSSLELGDSALYFCASSVRGGNYEQYFGPGTRLTVT.

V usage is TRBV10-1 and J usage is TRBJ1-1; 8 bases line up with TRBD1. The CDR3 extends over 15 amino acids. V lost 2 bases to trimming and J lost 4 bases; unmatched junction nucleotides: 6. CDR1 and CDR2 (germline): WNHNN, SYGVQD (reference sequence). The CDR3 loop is CASSERETGGTEAFF. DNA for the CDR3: TGCGCCAGCAGTGAGAGGGAAACAGGGGGCACTGAAGCTTTCTTT.

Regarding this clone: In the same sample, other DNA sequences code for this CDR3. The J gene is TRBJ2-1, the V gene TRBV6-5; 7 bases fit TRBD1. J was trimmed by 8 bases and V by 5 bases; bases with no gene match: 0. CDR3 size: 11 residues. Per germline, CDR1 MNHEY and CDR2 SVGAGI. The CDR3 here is CASSTGDEQFF. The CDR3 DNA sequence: TGTGCCAGCAGTACAGGGGATGAGCAGTTCTTC.

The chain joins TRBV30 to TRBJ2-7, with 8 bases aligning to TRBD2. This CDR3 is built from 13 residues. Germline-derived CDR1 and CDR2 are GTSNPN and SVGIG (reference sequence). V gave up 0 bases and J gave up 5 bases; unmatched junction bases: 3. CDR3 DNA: TGTGCCTGGAGTGTCGGACTAGCCGACGAGCAGTACTTC. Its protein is CAWSVGLADEQYF.

The CDR3 DNA sequence: TGCGCCAGCAGCTTGTCAGCCGTTGGAGCTGATGGCTACACCTTC. Amino acids: CASSLSAVGADGYTF. V usage is TRBV5-1 and J usage is TRBJ1-2; D not certain. Germline CDR1 reads SGHRS; CDR2 reads YFSETQ. The ends were cut back, 1 base at V and 6 bases at J, with 16 bases in the middle. This CDR3 has 15 amino acids.

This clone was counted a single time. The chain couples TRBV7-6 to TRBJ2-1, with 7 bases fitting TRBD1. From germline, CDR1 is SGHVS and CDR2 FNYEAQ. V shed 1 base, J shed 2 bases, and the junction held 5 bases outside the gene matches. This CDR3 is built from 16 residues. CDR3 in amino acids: CASSLDGQGAYNEQFF. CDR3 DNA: TGTGCCAGCAGCTTAGATGGCCAGGGGGCCTACAATGAGCAGTTCTTC.

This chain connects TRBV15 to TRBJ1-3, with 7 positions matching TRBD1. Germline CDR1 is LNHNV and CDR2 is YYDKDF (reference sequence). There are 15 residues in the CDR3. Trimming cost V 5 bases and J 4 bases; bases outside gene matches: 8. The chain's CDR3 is CATSAYRGQGNTIYF. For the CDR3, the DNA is TGTGCCACCAGCGCTTACAGGGGCCAAGGAAACACCATATATTTT.

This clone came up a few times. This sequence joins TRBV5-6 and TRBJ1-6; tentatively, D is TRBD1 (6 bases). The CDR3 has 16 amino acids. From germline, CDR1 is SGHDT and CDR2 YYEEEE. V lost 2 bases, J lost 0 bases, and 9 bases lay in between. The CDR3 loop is CASSFTGSSYNSPLHF. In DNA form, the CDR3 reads TGTGCCAGCAGCTTTACAGGGAGCTCCTATAATTCACCCCTCCACTTT.

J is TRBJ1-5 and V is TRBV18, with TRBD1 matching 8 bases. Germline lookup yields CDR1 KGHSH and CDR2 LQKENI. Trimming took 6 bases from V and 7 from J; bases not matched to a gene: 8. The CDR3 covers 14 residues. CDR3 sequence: CASSRTGLGQPQHF. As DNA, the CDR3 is TGTGCCAGCTCGCGGACAGGGCTAGGGCAGCCCCAGCATTTT.

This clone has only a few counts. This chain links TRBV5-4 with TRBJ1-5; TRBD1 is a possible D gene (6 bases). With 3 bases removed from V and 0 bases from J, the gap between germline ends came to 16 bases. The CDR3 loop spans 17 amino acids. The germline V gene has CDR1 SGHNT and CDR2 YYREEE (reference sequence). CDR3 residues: CASSYRAGAYSNQPQHF. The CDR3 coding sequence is TGTGCCAGCAGCTACAGGGCAGGAGCGTATAGCAATCAGCCCCAGCATTTT. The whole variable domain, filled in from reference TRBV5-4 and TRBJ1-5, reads ETGVTQSPTHLIKTRGQQVTLRCSSQSGHNTVSWYQQALGQGPQFIFQYYREEENGRGNFPPRFSGLQFPNYSSELNVNALELDDSALYLCASSYRAGAYSNQPQHFGDGTRLSIL.

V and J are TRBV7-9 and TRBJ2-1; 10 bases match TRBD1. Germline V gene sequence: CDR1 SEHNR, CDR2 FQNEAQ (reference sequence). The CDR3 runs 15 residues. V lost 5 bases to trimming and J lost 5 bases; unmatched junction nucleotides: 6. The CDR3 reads CASSPRGQGHNEQFF. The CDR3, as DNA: TGTGCCAGCAGCCCTAGGGGACAGGGGCACAATGAGCAGTTCTTC. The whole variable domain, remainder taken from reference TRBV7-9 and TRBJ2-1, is DTGVSQNPRHKITKRGQNVTFRCDPISEHNRLYWYRQTLGQGPEFLTYFQNEAQLEKSRLLSDRFSAERPKGSFSTLEIQRTEQGDSAMYLCASSPRGQGHNEQFFGPGTRLTVL.

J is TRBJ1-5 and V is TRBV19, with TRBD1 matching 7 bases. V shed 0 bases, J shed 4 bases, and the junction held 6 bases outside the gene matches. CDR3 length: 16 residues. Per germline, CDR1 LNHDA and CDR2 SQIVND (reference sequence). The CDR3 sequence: CASSIEGGARNQPQHF. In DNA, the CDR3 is TGTGCCAGTAGTATAGAAGGGGGCGCCCGAAATCAGCCCCAGCATTTT. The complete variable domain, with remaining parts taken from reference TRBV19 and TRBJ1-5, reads DGGITQSPKYLFRKEGQNVTLSCEQNLNHDAMYWYRQDPGQGLRLIYYSQIVNDFQKGDIAEGYSVSREKKESFPLTVTSAQKNPTAFYLCASSIEGGARNQPQHFGDGTRLSIL.

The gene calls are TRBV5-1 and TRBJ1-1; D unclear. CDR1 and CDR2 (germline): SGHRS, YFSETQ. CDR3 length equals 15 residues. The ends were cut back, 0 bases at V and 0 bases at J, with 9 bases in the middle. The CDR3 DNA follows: TGCGCCAGCAGCTTGGACGCGCTCATGAACACTGAAGCTTTCTTT. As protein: CASSLDALMNTEAFF.

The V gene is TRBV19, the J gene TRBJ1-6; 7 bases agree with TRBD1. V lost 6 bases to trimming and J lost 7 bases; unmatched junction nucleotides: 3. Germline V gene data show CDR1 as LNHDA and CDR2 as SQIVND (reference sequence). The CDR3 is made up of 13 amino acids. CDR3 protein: CASSDRVNSPLHF. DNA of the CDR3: TGTGCCAGTAGCGACAGGGTAAATTCACCCCTCCACTTT.

The CDR3 DNA reads TGCAGTGCTAGTGGAAGCCTGAACACTGAAGCTTTCTTT. This gives the protein CSASGSLNTEAFF. The chain joins TRBV20-1 to TRBJ1-1, with unresolved D. The CDR3 covers 13 residues. In germline, CDR1 is DFQATT, CDR2 SNEGSKA (reference sequence). Trimming stripped 3 bases from V and 0 bases from J, with 8 bases between.